This T cell receptor beta chain emerged from a study of T cell responses to AZD1222 COVID-19 vaccine. V was pared by 0 bases and J by 4 bases, with 10 bases between. CDR3 length: 14 residues. The germline V gene has CDR1 SGHRS and CDR2 YFSETQ. Study outcomes and limitations: The study reported that nearly half of spike-specific TCRs target unmutated variant regions. The donor group comprised mostly white British people and more females; the analysis possibly underestimated clonal diversity. Vaccine-related CD4 TCRs covered spike, predominating at 160-218 and 743-854.

Sequencing used immunoSEQ multiplex PCR; TCRdb keeps in-frame clones, though not all of them. The sample lists over 100,000 clones, approximately 90% occurring once. Concerning this clone: Its antigen remains unknown.

This TCR was sampled from an adult in good health. Material: peripheral blood, obtained on day 0 of AZD1222 vaccination. This chain connects TRBV5-1 to TRBJ2-5; D may be TRBD1 or TRBD2 (5 bases each). The CDR3 here is CASSLARDPETQYF. The DNA for the CDR3 is TGCGCCAGCAGCTTGGCCAGGGACCCAGAGACCCAGTACTTC.